These 10 T cell receptor beta chains were sequenced from one sample in a study of cytomegalovirus exposure and HLA in healthy donors. 13 Jbeta primers and 60 Vbeta primers were used for the PCR. Only in-frame clones appear in the TCRdb table, and some are missing; sequencing was by immunoSEQ multiplex PCR. In the table there are tens of thousands of clones, 78% of which are singletons. The source material was PBMCs. These receptors were obtained from a man aged 18 to 29 in good health and CMV-seropositive.

The chain's CDR3 is CAITGQPSYEQYF. CDR3 coding DNA: TGTGCCATCACGGGACAGCCTTCCTACGAGCAGTACTTC. This rearrangement joins TRBV10-3 to TRBJ2-7, with TRBD1 identical over 7 bases. The CDR3 is 13 residues long. Germline CDR1 and CDR2: ENHRY and SYGVKD. The V gene end was trimmed by 7 bases and the J gene end by 1 base; junction bases not matched to a gene: 4.

The V gene is TRBV28, the J gene TRBJ1-5, with D possibly matching TRBD1 (5 bases). Germline-derived CDR1 and CDR2 are MDHEN and SYDVKM. V shed 5 bases and J shed 2 bases, with 13 bases lying between them. CDR3 size: 15 residues. CDR3 nucleotides: TGTGCCAGCAGTGATGGGGGGGAGGGCAATCAGCCCCAGCATTTT. Residues: CASSDGGEGNQPQHF.

The chain uses TRBV25-1 and TRBJ2-7; D might be TRBD2 (6 bases). V lost 4 bases and J lost 8, with 18 bases in between. Germline-derived CDR1 and CDR2 are MGHDK and SYGVNS. The CDR3 totals 14 residues. CDR3 amino acids: CASSAEGTLGQQYF. CDR3 in DNA: TGTGCCAGCAGTGCTGAGGGGACTTTGGGCCAGCAGTACTTC.

This clone appeared many times. V usage is TRBV5-6 and J usage is TRBJ1-4, with D hard to call. V lost 4 bases and J lost 8, with 18 bases in between. This CDR3 comprises 15 residues. Germline V gene sequence: CDR1 SGHDT, CDR2 YYEEEE. CDR3 loop: CASSRADSQAEKLFF. The CDR3 coding sequence is TGTGCCAGCAGCCGAGCAGATTCGCAGGCGGAAAAACTGTTTTTT.

The genes are TRBV7-2 and TRBJ1-1; D is possibly TRBD1 (6 bases). This CDR3 is built from 16 residues. Trimming removed 7 bases from V and 1 base from J, with 19 bases in between. The germline V gene has CDR1 SGHTA and CDR2 FQGNSA. The chain's CDR3 is CASTGGGAFKNTEAFF. As DNA, the CDR3 is TGTGCCAGCACCGGCGGGGGGGCGTTTAAGAACACTGAAGCTTTCTTT.

V gene TRBV16 combines with J gene TRBJ2-3; D perhaps matches TRBD2 (5 bases). Germline loops: CDR1 KGHSY, CDR2 FQNENV. Trimming removed 2 bases from V and 3 bases from J, with 9 bases in between. The CDR3 covers 14 residues. This chain's CDR3 is CASSQASRTDTQYF. The CDR3 DNA follows: TGTGCCAGCAGCCAAGCTAGCAGGACAGATACGCAGTATTTT. Drawing the rest from reference TRBV16 and TRBJ2-3, the complete variable domain is GEEVAQTPKHLVRGEGQKAKLYCAPIKGHSYVFWYQQVLKNEFKFLISFQNENVFDETGMPKERFSAKCLPNSPCSLEIQATKLEDSAVYFCASSQASRTDTQYFGPGTRLTVL.

J is TRBJ1-5 and V is TRBV4-1; TRBD1 might be the D (5 bases). The germline V gene encodes CDR1 MGHRA and CDR2 YSYEKL. This CDR3 region has 15 residues. V lost 3 bases and J lost 1, with 10 bases in between. The CDR3 DNA is TGCGCCAGCAGCCAGGGGGGACGGAGCAATCAGCCCCAGCATTTT. Translated, it gives CASSQGGRSNQPQHF.

This sequence joins TRBV5-1 and TRBJ2-7, with D perhaps matching TRBD2 (5 bases). The CDR3 is made up of 14 amino acids. Looked up from germline, CDR1 is SGHRS and CDR2 is YFSETQ. V was clipped by 0 bases and J by 2 bases, with 9 bases between them. The CDR3 spells CASSLEEAPYEQYF. CDR3 nucleotides: TGCGCCAGCAGCTTGGAGGAGGCACCCTACGAGCAGTACTTC.

This chain connects TRBV7-3 to TRBJ2-1, with a weak D call TRBD2 (5 bases). From germline, CDR1 is SGHTA and CDR2 FQGTGA. The CDR3 has 14 residues. Trimming stripped 8 bases from V and 0 bases from J, with 11 bases between. The chain's CDR3 is CASGSAASYNEQFF. In DNA form, the CDR3 reads TGTGCCAGCGGTTCAGCGGCCTCCTACAATGAGCAGTTCTTC.

The rearrangement links TRBV6-1 to TRBJ1-5; TRBD1 might be the D (6 bases). The germline V gene encodes CDR1 MNHNS and CDR2 SASEGT. This CDR3 spans 15 amino acids. V lost 11 bases to trimming and J lost 4 bases, with 21 bases between them. CDR3 coding DNA: TGTGCCCGAGACCTTTTGAGGGGGGGAAATCAGCCCCAGCATTTT. Translating it yields CARDLLRGGNQPQHF.